This T cell receptor (beta chain) was documented in a study of T cell responses to AZD1222 COVID-19 vaccine. General study findings and limits: A reported finding is that nearly half of spike-specific TCRs target unmutated variant regions. At 160-218 and 743-854, vaccine-associated CD4 TCRs were dominant, and they spanned spike.

Method: immunoSEQ multiplex PCR; TCRdb's copy keeps in-frame clones and lacks some. There are 130,000 or so clones in the sample; 86% occur only once, and roughly 3.1% lies in the top ten. The V end lost 5 bases, the J end lost 3 bases, and 10 bases lay between the germline ends. The CDR3 is 13 residues long. CDR1 and CDR2 (germline): SGHTA, FQGNSA. As concerns this clone: The target antigen is unknown.

The chain is built from TRBV7-2 and TRBJ1-1; D gene unclear. This TCR was recovered from an adult who received the AZD1222 COVID-19 vaccine. Material: peripheral blood, obtained 28 days after the second AZD1222 dose. The CDR3 loop reads CASSPTKDTEAFF. CDR3 sequence (DNA): TGTGCCAGCAGCCCGACCAAGGACACTGAAGCTTTCTTT. The full variable domain, its missing parts supplied by reference TRBV7-2 and TRBJ1-1, is GAGVSQSPSNKVTEKGKDVELRCDPISGHTALYWYRQSLGQGLEFLIYFQGNSAPDKSGLPSDRFSAERTGGSVSTLTIQRTQQEDSAVYLCASSPTKDTEAFFGQGTRLTVV.